This T cell receptor beta chain was identified in a study of OX40 agonist ivuxolimab in advanced cancers. Overall study context: It was permissible to have had prior anti-PD-1, anti-PD-L1 or anti-CTLA-4 therapy, and under 45% had some.

On this clone itself: Its cognate antigen is unknown.

V lost 4 bases and J 8 bases, leaving 18 bases between the germline ends. The germline gives CDR1 SGHRS, CDR2 YFSETQ. The CDR3 has 15 residues. Sequenced by immunoSEQ multiplex PCR; TCRdb stores in-frame clones only, minus some. The data hold 78,000 or so clones, with about 90% observed a single time. Study outcomes and limitations: Several nonresponders also turned out to have low normalized T-cell clonal expansion. Circulating CD4+ and CD8+ T cells showed clonal expansion by week 6 at 0.1 to 3.0 mg/kg. Determination of antigen specificity was not performed for the expanded peripheral T cells.

The sequencing here drew on CD4+ or CD8+ T cells sorted from blood, taken in a trial of the OX40 agonist ivuxolimab. The receptor was isolated from an adult with an advanced solid tumor such as melanoma, head and neck, liver or kidney cancer. The rearrangement joins TRBV5-1 to TRBJ1-4; D unclear. CDR3 region: CASSIRLGLGEKLFF. CDR3 in DNA: TGCGCCAGCAGCATCCGGCTGGGGTTGGGGGAAAAACTGTTTTTT.